This T cell receptor (beta chain) was identified during a study of shared clonotypes between healthy human individuals. Whole-study findings and limits: Sampling covered blood only; tissue repertoires likely differ. Represented genetic and exposure-history diversity was restricted by having few donors. Naive CD4 clonotype sharing across a few donors was around 5.5%. A generally larger estimated richness was seen in naive subsets than in memory subsets.

On this clone itself: Its target is unknown.

In germline, CDR1 is LNHNV, CDR2 YYDKDF (reference sequence). The CDR3 spans 16 residues. Trimming took 3 bases from V and 3 from J; bases not matched to a gene: 8. Naivety among CD8 cells was defined by CD45RO negativity and positive CCR7 selection, thereby excluding terminally differentiated effector memory CD45RA+ cells. The data were produced by immunoSEQ multiplex PCR, yet TCRdb's version contains in-frame clones alone and is incomplete. This table holds hundreds of thousands of clones, roughly 95% found once. The V call is TRBV15, the J call TRBJ2-1; 7 bases align to TRBD2. The sample taken for sequencing was naive CD8+ T cells sorted from blood. This sequence was found in a woman aged 25-40 years in good health. The CDR3 reads CATSRDTSAIYNEQFF. In DNA form, the CDR3 reads TGTGCCACCAGCAGGGACACTAGCGCGATCTACAATGAGCAGTTCTTC.